This TCR beta chain was documented in a study of T-cell reconstitution after alpha-beta-depleted transplantation in children (dated by TCRdb to 2016 to 2018). Broadly, across the study: Using TCR repertoire profiling, the study followed T-cell immune reconstitution in a quantitative way in children after TCRalphabeta/CD19-depleted allogeneic hematopoietic cell transplantation. Summary of the overall study and its limitations: Apparently early alphabetaT-cell count recovery about two months after transplant reportedly relied on only several hundred rapidly expanded clones derived from non-depleted graft cells. The frequencies of hyperexpanded clones fell over the following months, and after one year, T-cell counts and TCRbeta diversity were mostly attributed to newly produced T cells. In some patients, the high TCRbeta diversity seen at day 60 was put down to recipient T cells and intrathymic progenitors that had survived conditioning.

This clonotype was recorded many times. Its antigen is currently not known. The record has no base qualities; no much larger clone is one base away. Via the germline V gene, CDR1 is MNHEY and CDR2 SVGEGT. Its CDR3 holds 16 amino acids, cysteine through phenylalanine. The entry retains the CDR3 DNA only, 48 bases that are in frame from base 1. V and J are trimmed by 2 bases and 3 bases, and the gene matches miss 5 bases of the junction. The method was PCR. The sample was run on an Illumina HiSeq 2500. TCR library preparation used molecular barcoding, with unique molecular identifiers applied to normalize quantification of the TCRbeta repertoire. TCRdb took the public reads, trimmed them with fastp at Q25, ran MiXCR for clone calling and kept in-frame beta chains. All rows with the same CDR3 protein become a single entry with the most common DNA and genes. The sample records some 310,000 distinct CDR3 sequences, 23% of which are singletons. The top ten constitute 9.5% to 12% of the sample.

The sample's treatment or condition label is to be understood as: allogeneic hematopoietic cell transplantation with graft depleted of TCRalphabeta T cells and CD19 B cells. The transplant recipients were children given TCRalphabeta/CD19-depleted allogeneic hematopoietic cell grafts. Rearrangement joined TRBV6-2 or TRBV6-3 to TRBJ2-3; TRBD1 lines up with 10 middle nucleotides. The receptor's source is a male patient younger than 18 who had a stem cell transplant for acute lymphoblastic leukemia, so the T cells may come from the graft donor. The material sequenced was PBMCs, mostly from graft donor cells, taken 180 days after TCRalphabeta/CD19-depleted stem cell transplant. The CDR3 here reads CASSYGTGVGTDTQYF. The nucleotides are TGTGCCAGCAGTTACGGGACAGGGGTGGGGACAGATACGCAGTATTTT.